This is a list of T cell receptor beta chains from one sample in a study of response to subunit inactivated influenza vaccine. Via MiXCR, TCRdb re-called the RT-PCR reads, giving one row per CDR3 protein. The table has approximately 250,000 distinct CDR3 sequences, 9% to 15% seen once. The input for sequencing was non-naive T cells sorted from PBMCs, taken roughly 2 weeks before vaccination. The receptors were gathered from a man in his fifties who received an inactivated influenza vaccine. Each CDR3 is given with its conserved first and last residue. D genes are given only for firm matches. Only some rows state a clone size, as once, few, many or a class for expanded clones.

J	V	size	D	DNA	CDR3
TRBJ1-1	TRBV5-1	few	NA	TGCGCCAGCAGCTTGGGCGGGGCGGGGGTCTACACTGAAGCTTTCTTT	CASSLGGAGVYTEAFF
TRBJ2-7	TRBV28	few	TRBD2	TGTGCCAGCAGCCCCTCCCCCGGGACTAGCGTCTCCTACGAGCAGTACTTC	CASSPSPGTSVSYEQYF
TRBJ1-2	TRBV20-1	few	NA	TGCAGTGCTAGGCGGACCTACGGGGGGAATCTCTATGGCTACACCTTC	CSARRTYGGNLYGYTF
TRBJ1-1	TRBV5-1	NA	NA	TGCGCCAGCAGCTTGGAGCCTGCCCAACCTGACGCTTTCTTT	CASSLEPAQPDAFF
TRBJ1-2	TRBV7-9	NA	NA	TGTGCCAGGAGCCCTGGGACACTCTACTATGGCTACACCTTC	CARSPGTLYYGYTF
TRBJ2-2	TRBV5-1	NA	NA	TGCGCCAGCAGCTTGGCCCTGGGGAGCACCGGGGAGCTGTTTTTT	CASSLALGSTGELFF
TRBJ2-5	TRBV20-1	many	TRBD1	TGCAGTGCTAAAGACAGGGAATGGTATCTAGAGACCCAGTACTTC	CSAKDREWYLETQYF
TRBJ1-2	TRBV5-5	many	NA	TGTGCCAGCAGCTTGAGCGAATATGGCTACACCTTC	CASSLSEYGYTF
TRBJ2-2	TRBV27	NA	TRBD2	TGTGCCAGCAGCGTAGCGGGACTGAACACCGGGGAGCTGTTTTTT	CASSVAGLNTGELFF
TRBJ2-7	TRBV10-3	many	NA	TGTGCCATCAGACCGACCGAGTCCTACGAGCAGTACTTC	CAIRPTESYEQYF
TRBJ1-1	TRBV18	many	NA	TGTGCCAGCTCACTCGGGGCTGCTGAAGCTTTCTTT	CASSLGAAEAFF
TRBJ2-5	TRBV9	few	NA	TGTGCCAGCAGCGTAGGCCCGAGGGGGGAAGGAGAGACCCAGTACTTC	CASSVGPRGEGETQYF
TRBJ2-7	TRBV5-1	many	NA	TGCGCCAGCAGCTTCGACAGGTACTACGAGCAGTACTTC	CASSFDRYYEQYF
TRBJ1-3	TRBV4-2	NA	NA	TGTGCCAGCAGCCAAGGAGTAATCTCTGGAAACACCATATATTTT	CASSQGVISGNTIYF
TRBJ2-5	TRBV7-2	few	TRBD2	TGTGCCAGCAGCTTAGCGCTAGCGGGGGAACAAGAGACCCAGTACTTC	CASSLALAGEQETQYF
TRBJ2-7	TRBV6-1	NA	NA	TGTGCCAGCAGTGAACTGATAGCGGTCCGGGGGGAGCAGTACTTC	CASSELIAVRGEQYF
TRBJ1-1	TRBV7-9	NA	NA	TGTGCCACCCGACAGGTGTCGGCAAACACTGAAGCTTTCTTT	CATRQVSANTEAFF
TRBJ1-2	TRBV30	NA	NA	TGTGCCTGCCAAGTAAGGGGGAGCTATGGCTACACCTTC	CACQVRGSYGYTF